One and the same sample provided the 22 T cell receptor beta chains below, sequenced in a study of blood T cell repertoires in COVID-19. Repertoires were generated with immunoSEQ multiplex PCR, while TCRdb's copy carries only in-frame clones and drops some. The profile shows tens of thousands of clones, 85% to 90% of them singletons. Specimen: peripheral blood. All receptors derive from a woman aged 70-85 years with acute or convalescent COVID-19.

V usage is TRBV3-1 (or the pseudogene TRBV3-2) and J usage is TRBJ2-3; D is unresolved. The V gene lost 0 bases and the J gene lost 3 bases, with 4 bases spanning the gap. Germline CDR1 is LGHDT and CDR2 is YNNKEL (reference sequence). The CDR3 runs 13 residues. The CDR3 loop is CASSQDLTDTQYF. The DNA for the CDR3 is TGTGCCAGCAGCCAAGATTTAACAGATACGCAGTATTTT.

The V call is TRBV10-2, the J call TRBJ1-1, with D hard to call. V lost 2 bases and J lost 6, with 7 bases in between. Germline V gene data show CDR1 as WSHSY and CDR2 as SAAADI. The CDR3 spans 12 residues. In nucleotides, the CDR3 is TGCGCCAGCAGTGAGGGACTGTCTGAAGCTTTCTTT. Its translation: CASSEGLSEAFF.

The chain recombines TRBV2 with TRBJ2-2, with 7 bases identical to TRBD1. Germline V gene data show CDR1 as SNHLY and CDR2 as FYNNEI. There are 13 residues in the CDR3. V gave up 9 bases and J gave up 6 bases; unmatched junction bases: 7. The CDR3 loop is CASRGGASGELFF. CDR3 nucleotide sequence: TGTGCCAGTCGAGGGGGCGCATCCGGGGAGCTGTTTTTT.

This clone was counted once. V usage is TRBV5-1 and J usage is TRBJ2-5; maybe TRBD2 (6 bases). The ends were cut back, 4 bases at V and 5 bases at J, with 18 bases in the middle. The CDR3 runs to 15 residues. Germline values: CDR1 SGHRS, CDR2 YFSETQ. This CDR3 reads CASSPSGGGRETQYF. The CDR3 DNA sequence: TGCGCCAGCAGCCCGTCCGGGGGAGGTAGGGAGACCCAGTACTTC.

This chain joins TRBV6-5 and TRBJ2-7; 15 bases map to TRBD2. Germline CDR1 MNHEY, CDR2 SVGAGI. This CDR3 has 15 residues. The V and J ends lost 8 bases and 3 bases, in that order; junction bases with no gene match: 5. CDR3: CASGRTSGRGYEQYF. The CDR3 DNA sequence: TGTGCCAGCGGACGGACTAGCGGGAGGGGCTACGAGCAGTACTTC.

The gene calls are TRBV9 and TRBJ2-3; D possibly corresponds to TRBD1 (6 bases). Germline assignment: CDR1 SGDLS and CDR2 YYNGEE. The V gene lost 0 bases and the J gene lost 4 bases, with 15 bases spanning the gap. This CDR3 contains 16 residues. The CDR3 loop reads CASSVEAHRASDTQYF. The CDR3 coding sequence is TGTGCCAGCAGCGTAGAGGCACACAGGGCCTCAGATACGCAGTATTTT.

The chain employs TRBV9 and TRBJ2-1; 7 bases match TRBD2. In germline, CDR1 is SGDLS, CDR2 YYNGEE. Trimming removed 0 bases from V and 3 bases from J; junction bases left unmatched: 3. The CDR3 is made up of 15 amino acids. In nucleotides, the CDR3 is TGTGCCAGCAGCGTAGCACTAGCGTACTACAATGAGCAGTTCTTC. Protein product: CASSVALAYYNEQFF.

This rearrangement joins TRBV12-3 or TRBV12-4 to TRBJ2-3; D gene ambiguous. V was pared by 4 bases and J by 5 bases, with 7 bases between. CDR3 length equals 12 residues. The CDR3 sequence: CASSSIGDTQYF. For the CDR3, the DNA is TGTGCCAGCAGTTCGATCGGAGATACGCAGTATTTT.

The chain uses TRBV5-5 and TRBJ2-5, with unresolved D. V gave up 2 bases and J gave up 1 base, with 9 bases separating them. The CDR3 totals 14 residues. Germline CDR1 is SGHKS and CDR2 is YYEKEE (reference sequence). The CDR3 bases are TGTGCCAGCAGCTTCTCTCCAGTCCAAGAGACCCAGTACTTC. The encoded protein is CASSFSPVQETQYF.

This clone was counted a single time. The gene calls are TRBV3-1 (or the pseudogene TRBV3-2) and TRBJ1-1; D unclear. Deletions cut 2 bases from V and 1 base from J, with 8 bases between. From germline, CDR1 is LGHDT and CDR2 YNNKEL (reference sequence). CDR3 length equals 14 residues. CDR3 nucleotide sequence: TGTGCCAGCAGCCAAAGTGAGGGGAACACTGAAGCTTTCTTT. Its translation is CASSQSEGNTEAFF.

This sequence joins TRBV7-6 and TRBJ2-5, with 8 nucleotides matching TRBD1. CDR1 is SGHVS, CDR2 FNYEAQ, per germline. The CDR3 runs to 17 residues. V shed 1 base and J 1 base; nucleotides not matched to a gene: 8. CDR3 DNA sequence: TGTGCCAGCAGCTTAGGGGGGCTGGACAGGGTCCAAGAGACCCAGTACTTC. Its protein is CASSLGGLDRVQETQYF.

CDR3 DNA sequence: TGCAGTGCTAGTAAGGAGGATCAGCCCCAGCATTTT. It encodes CSASKEDQPQHF. The V gene is TRBV20-1, the J gene TRBJ1-5; D remains unclear. V shed 3 bases and J shed 5 bases, with 8 bases lying between them. CDR3 length: 12 residues. Germline lookup yields CDR1 DFQATT and CDR2 SNEGSKA (reference sequence).

Note on this clone: This specimen includes other DNA sequences encoding the same CDR3. The genes are TRBV7-9 and TRBJ2-7; tentative D call: TRBD2 (5 bases). Germline CDR1 is SEHNR and CDR2 is FQNEAQ (reference sequence). This CDR3 has 14 amino acids. Trimming stripped 1 base from V and 2 bases from J, with 9 bases between. CDR3 sequence (DNA): TGTGCCAGCAGCTTAGGTGGGAGAGCCTACGAGCAGTACTTC. Amino acid sequence: CASSLGGRAYEQYF.

The chain carries TRBV5-4 and TRBJ2-7, with D perhaps matching TRBD1 (6 bases). Germline V lookup: CDR1 SGHNT, CDR2 YYREEE (reference sequence). This CDR3 is 14 amino acids long. V lost 4 bases to trimming and J lost 5 bases, with 16 bases between them. CDR3 sequence (DNA): TGTGCCAGCAGCCTAGACAGGTGGTCCGACGAGCAGTACTTC. Protein product: CASSLDRWSDEQYF.

This chain uses TRBV12-3 or TRBV12-4 with TRBJ2-7; D may be TRBD1 (6 bases). This CDR3 has 12 residues. V gave up 8 bases and J gave up 5 bases, with 13 bases separating them. The chain's CDR3 is CASQQGPHEQYF. The DNA of the CDR3 is TGTGCCAGCCAACAGGGCCCCCACGAGCAGTACTTC.

This chain joins TRBV19 and TRBJ1-1; TRBD1 matches 9 bases. The CDR3 runs to 15 residues. V dropped 6 bases and J dropped 4; count of bases not matched to a gene: 9. The germline V gene has CDR1 LNHDA and CDR2 SQIVND (reference sequence). The CDR3 protein is CASRLGQGLGTEAFF. The CDR3 nucleotides read TGTGCCAGTAGACTTGGACAGGGGCTGGGCACTGAAGCTTTCTTT. The full variable domain, rest sourced from reference TRBV19 and TRBJ1-1, is DGGITQSPKYLFRKEGQNVTLSCEQNLNHDAMYWYRQDPGQGLRLIYYSQIVNDFQKGDIAEGYSVSREKKESFPLTVTSAQKNPTAFYLCASRLGQGLGTEAFFGQGTRLTVV.

The genes are TRBV5-1 and TRBJ2-3; 9 bases are a match to TRBD2. V lost 3 bases, J lost 0 bases, and 11 bases stayed unmatched. The germline V gene has CDR1 SGHRS and CDR2 YFSETQ. The length of the CDR3 is 18 residues. CDR3 protein: CASSSGVAGATSTDTQYF. The CDR3 nucleotides are TGCGCCAGCAGCTCCGGGGTAGCGGGGGCTACTAGCACAGATACGCAGTATTTT.

The genes are TRBV7-6 and TRBJ2-1; possibly TRBD1 for D (5 bases). The CDR3 consists of 18 residues. V lost 3 bases and J lost 7, with 25 bases in between. Per germline, CDR1 SGHVS and CDR2 FNYEAQ. DNA for the CDR3: TGTGCCAGCAGCTTTCTTGGTGGAGACAGTAACGAATATAATGAGCAGTTCTTC. Encoded protein: CASSFLGGDSNEYNEQFF.

V is TRBV15 and J is TRBJ1-2; possible D gene TRBD1, 6 bases. The V gene lost 5 bases and the J gene lost 0 bases, with 16 bases spanning the gap. Looked up from germline, CDR1 is LNHNV and CDR2 is YYDKDF (reference sequence). There are 16 residues in the CDR3. The CDR3 region has the DNA TGTGCCACCAGCTGGGATGTGGACAGCACTAACTATGGCTACACCTTC. Its protein product is CATSWDVDSTNYGYTF.

The chain uses TRBV28 and TRBJ1-6; D is uncertain. Looked up from germline, CDR1 is MDHEN and CDR2 is SYDVKM. The V end lost 2 bases, the J end lost 4 bases, and 15 bases lay between the germline ends. The CDR3 covers 17 residues. The CDR3, as DNA: TGTGCCAGCAGTTTAGTAAGGTCTGCACAGTATAATTCACCCCTCCACTTT. This codes for CASSLVRSAQYNSPLHF.

The CDR3 loop reads CASSETGAGVLTF. For the CDR3, the DNA is TGTGCCAGTAGTGAGACAGGTGCCGGCGTCCTGACTTTC. The V call is TRBV19, the J call TRBJ2-6, with D possibly being TRBD1 (6 bases). Trimming left V 5 bases short and J 12 bases short, with 14 bases between. Germline loops: CDR1 LNHDA, CDR2 SQIVND (reference sequence). The CDR3 is 13 residues long.

The chain is built from TRBV11-2 and TRBJ1-4, with 7 bases matching TRBD1. The length of the CDR3 is 15 residues. Trimming removed 1 base from V and 8 bases from J; junction bases left unmatched: 7. Germline-derived CDR1 and CDR2 are SGHAT and FQNNGV. The CDR3 protein is CASSLGYRGGEKLFF. Written as DNA, the CDR3 is TGTGCCAGCAGCTTAGGATACAGGGGAGGAGAAAAACTGTTTTTT.